Shown below are 30 T cell receptor beta chains from a single sample sequenced in a study of T cells in Graves' hyperthyroidism and ophthalmopathy. TCR beta CDR3 regions were amplified from RNA. A first-round RT-PCR of the TCR CDR3 used the HTBI primer set. TCRdb fed the multiplex PCR reads into MiXCR, producing one record per CDR3 protein. Of hundreds of thousands of distinct CDR3 sequences in the sample, 15% to 20% were seen once. Sequencing input: blood. These receptors were collected from a man between 40 and 49 years old with Graves' ophthalmopathy.

This clonotype was counted many times. This chain uses TRBV30 with TRBJ1-5, with 7 nucleotides matching TRBD1. This CDR3 is 13 amino acids long. CDR1 is GTSNPN, CDR2 SVGIG, per germline (reference sequence). V shed 2 bases and J 6 bases; nucleotides not matched to a gene: 4. CDR3 region: CAWSSYRGQPQHF. CDR3 coding DNA: TGTGCCTGGAGTTCCTACAGGGGTCAGCCCCAGCATTTT.

This clonotype has a handful of counts. The chain joins TRBV20-1 to TRBJ1-2; D is uncertain. This CDR3 has 14 amino acids. Germline CDR1 is DFQATT and CDR2 is SNEGSKA (reference sequence). Trimming cost V 0 bases and J 8 bases, with 16 bases left between them. CDR3 residues: CSARDDPLRGGYTF. CDR3 coding DNA: TGCAGTGCTAGAGACGACCCCCTGCGAGGCGGCTACACCTTC.

This clonotype was recorded at least ten times. V gene TRBV18 combines with J gene TRBJ2-7; TRBD1 agrees at 9 bases. This CDR3 has 14 amino acids. Per the germline V gene, CDR1 is KGHSH and CDR2 is LQKENI. Trimming at V came to 8 bases and at J to 2 bases, leaving 7 bases not matched to a gene. CDR3 sequence: CASSPRDRAYEQYF. The CDR3 coding sequence is TGTGCCAGCAGTCCCCGGGACAGGGCCTACGAGCAGTACTTC.

This clonotype was seen a handful of times. The V gene is TRBV6-1, the J gene TRBJ1-2; D is possibly TRBD1 (5 bases). Germline V gives CDR1 MNHNS, CDR2 SASEGT. Trimming pared 0 bases from V and 6 bases from J, leaving 20 bases between. This CDR3 region has 17 residues. The CDR3 region is CASSEARWGDGEDGYTF. CDR3 coding DNA: TGTGCCAGCAGTGAAGCGAGGTGGGGGGACGGAGAGGATGGCTACACCTTC.

Notes on this clonotype: This could be a read error, since a much larger clone is one nucleotide away. CDR3: CASSLSTGSYNERFF. For the CDR3, the DNA is TGCGCCAGCAGCTTGTCGACGGGGTCCTACAATGAGCGGTTCTTC. The J gene is TRBJ2-1, the V gene TRBV5-1, with a weak D call TRBD2 (5 bases). The CDR3 runs to 15 residues. CDR1 is SGHRS and CDR2 is YFSETQ in the germline V gene.

The gene calls are TRBV6-2 or TRBV6-3 and TRBJ1-1; D is uncertain. The germline CDR1 and CDR2 sequences are MNHEY and SVGEGT. V was clipped by 6 bases and J by 3 bases, with 8 bases between them. This CDR3 is 12 amino acids long. The CDR3 DNA reads TGTGCCAGCAGGAGAGTCGACACTGAAGCTTTCTTT. Protein sequence: CASRRVDTEAFF.

This clonotype was found many times. The chain carries TRBV12-5 and TRBJ1-1; 9 bases are shared with TRBD1. CDR3 length: 13 residues. The V gene's germline CDR1 is LGHNT and CDR2 FRNRAP. The V and J ends lost 5 bases and 4 bases, in that order; junction bases with no gene match: 2. CDR3 nucleotide sequence: TGTGCTAGTGGTGTGACAGGGGGCACTGAAGCTTTCTTT. Amino acid sequence: CASGVTGGTEAFF.

The sample holds a few counts of this clonotype. This chain links TRBV7-2 with TRBJ1-1; D not resolved. CDR1 SGHTA and CDR2 FQGNSA come from the germline V gene. The CDR3 loop spans 12 amino acids. The V end was cut by 5 bases, the J end by 5 bases, with 9 bases between. CDR3 loop: CASSPVRTEAFF. Written as DNA, the CDR3 is TGTGCCAGCAGCCCGGTTCGGACTGAAGCTTTCTTT.

The V gene is TRBV20-1, the J gene TRBJ2-5; D is unresolved. The CDR3 is made up of 13 amino acids. CDR1 and CDR2 from the germline V gene are DFQATT and SNEGSKA (reference sequence). V was clipped by 5 bases and J by 0 bases, with 10 bases between them. This CDR3 reads CSAHGQNQETQYF. The CDR3 nucleotides are TGCAGTGCTCATGGGCAGAACCAAGAGACCCAGTACTTC.

This clonotype was picked up a small number of times. This chain uses TRBV19 with TRBJ2-7, with 9 bases that match TRBD2. This CDR3 is 13 amino acids long. J lost 0 bases, V lost 9 bases, and 3 bases had no gene match. Germline V gene lookup returns CDR1 LNHDA and CDR2 SQIVND (reference sequence). Here the CDR3 reads CASGLASSYEQYF. DNA of the CDR3: TGTGCCAGCGGACTAGCGAGCTCCTACGAGCAGTACTTC.

With regard to this clonotype: A much larger clone is a single base away; this may be a read error. The chain has TRBV3-1 and TRBJ1-3, with D tentatively TRBD1 (6 bases). CDR3 length: 14 residues. The germline V gene encodes CDR1 LGHDT and CDR2 YNNKEL (reference sequence). The CDR3 here is CGSSSRGGMNTIYF. Written as DNA, the CDR3 is TGTGGCAGCAGCAGCAGGGGCGGTATGAACACCATATATTTT.

The sample holds many counts of this clonotype. This chain uses TRBV28 with TRBJ1-5; the D gene is possibly TRBD1 (6 bases). The CDR3 runs 16 residues. Germline V CDR1 and CDR2: MDHEN, SYDVKM. With 5 bases removed from V and 1 base from J, the gap between germline ends came to 15 bases. CDR3 residues: CASSPRTARSNQPQHF. The CDR3 coding sequence is TGTGCCAGCAGTCCCCGGACAGCCCGGAGCAATCAGCCCCAGCATTTT.

The genes are TRBV6-2 or TRBV6-3 and TRBJ2-4; no reliable D call. The germline gives CDR1 MNHEY, CDR2 SVGEGT. The CDR3 has 14 amino acids. V was trimmed by 6 bases and J by 9 bases, leaving 18 bases between them. For the CDR3, the DNA is TGTGCCAGCAGGGACGGGCCCCTCGCCGCCATTCAGTACTTC. Its protein product is CASRDGPLAAIQYF.

This clonotype has ten or more counts. The chain uses TRBV7-6 and TRBJ1-1, with D hard to call. The CDR3 is made up of 13 amino acids. Germline values: CDR1 SGHVS, CDR2 FNYEAQ. Deletions cut 6 bases from V and 4 bases from J, with 12 bases between. In DNA, the CDR3 is TGTGCCAGCAGAGACGACCCAGGCACTGAAGCTTTCTTT. This encodes CASRDDPGTEAFF.

This clonotype was detected only a few times. For the CDR3, the DNA is TGCGCCAGCAGCCAAGATATACAGAAGGGGCCCTATGGCTACACCTTC. This codes for CASSQDIQKGPYGYTF. V usage is TRBV4-3 and J usage is TRBJ1-2, with D tentatively TRBD1 (5 bases). CDR3 length: 16 amino acids. V lost 0 bases and J lost 4, with 15 bases in between. Per the germline V gene, CDR1 is LGHNA and CDR2 is YSLEER.

This clonotype was observed at least ten times. This rearrangement joins TRBV11-2 to TRBJ2-1; D perhaps matches TRBD1 (5 bases). Trimming pared 2 bases from V and 3 bases from J, leaving 11 bases between. The CDR3 totals 15 residues. Germline loops: CDR1 SGHAT, CDR2 FQNNGV. In DNA form, the CDR3 reads TGTGCCAGCAGCTTAAGTCAGGGCGTCTACAATGAGCAGTTCTTC. Translated, it gives CASSLSQGVYNEQFF.

This clonotype was counted once. V usage is TRBV5-1 and J usage is TRBJ2-7, with 12 nucleotides matching TRBD2. Germline V CDR1 and CDR2: SGHRS, YFSETQ. V was pared by 0 bases and J by 5 bases, with 6 bases of the junction left unmatched. The CDR3 has 16 residues. CDR3 nucleotides: TGCGCCAGCAGCTTGGCAAGACTAGCGGGAGTCCACGAGCAGTACTTC. Its translation is CASSLARLAGVHEQYF.

This chain connects TRBV18 to TRBJ2-1; a possible D gene is TRBD2 (5 bases). Deletions cut 2 bases from V and 1 base from J, with 9 bases between. Per the germline V gene, CDR1 is KGHSH and CDR2 is LQKENI. The CDR3 covers 15 residues. CDR3 sequence (DNA): TGTGCCAGCTCACCAGAGCGGAAATCCTACAATGAGCAGTTCTTC. Encoded protein: CASSPERKSYNEQFF.

The chain is built from TRBV7-9 and TRBJ2-1; a weak D match, TRBD2 (6 bases). V gave up 5 bases and J gave up 0 bases, with 14 bases separating them. CDR1 is SEHNR, CDR2 FQNEAQ, per germline (reference sequence). This CDR3 is built from 16 residues. CDR3 DNA: TGTGCCAGCAGCACTGCGGGACGGAGCTCCTACAATGAGCAGTTCTTC. As protein: CASSTAGRSSYNEQFF.

The chain combines TRBV9 with TRBJ1-2; 7 bases match TRBD1. Losses at the gene ends were 5 bases for V and 3 bases for J; bases not matched to a gene: 7. This CDR3 is 14 amino acids long. The germline V gene encodes CDR1 SGDLS and CDR2 YYNGEE. This CDR3 is CASRADTGDYGYTF. As DNA, the CDR3 is TGTGCCAGCAGAGCGGACACAGGGGACTATGGCTACACCTTC. The full variable domain, in which reference TRBV9 and TRBJ1-2 provide the parts outside the CDR3, is DSGVTQTPKHLITATGQRVTLRCSPRSGDLSVYWYQQSLDQGLQFLIQYYNGEERAKGNILERFSAQQFPDLHSELNLSSLELGDSALYFCASRADTGDYGYTFGSGTRLTVV.

A remark on this clonotype: A much more abundant neighbour one base away suggests this may be a read error. This chain links TRBV12-3 or TRBV12-4 with TRBJ2-1, with 11 bases aligning to TRBD2. CDR3 length equals 15 residues. CDR3 residues: CASGFSGGARNEQFF. The CDR3 DNA reads TGTGCCAGCGGTTTTAGCGGGGGGGCCCGAAATGAGCAGTTCTTC.

V and J are TRBV19 and TRBJ1-1, with D perhaps TRBD1 (6 bases). Germline V gene sequence: CDR1 LNHDA, CDR2 SQIVND (reference sequence). V was clipped by 4 bases and J by 5 bases, with 11 bases between them. The CDR3 extends over 13 amino acids. Here the CDR3 reads CASSKQGGTEAFF. The CDR3 region has the DNA TGTGCCAGTAGTAAACAGGGAGGAACTGAAGCTTTCTTT.

This clonotype was recorded a few times. This sequence joins TRBV19 and TRBJ2-1, with TRBD2 matching 11 bases. This CDR3 region has 16 residues. V shed 3 bases, J shed 3 bases, and the junction held 4 bases outside the gene matches. Germline lookup yields CDR1 LNHDA and CDR2 SQIVND (reference sequence). The CDR3 is CASSILGTSGYNEQFF. The CDR3 nucleotides read TGTGCCAGTAGTATCTTGGGGACTAGCGGCTACAATGAGCAGTTCTTC.

The sample holds many counts of this clonotype. V gene TRBV20-1 combines with J gene TRBJ1-1; possibly TRBD1 for D (5 bases). CDR3 size: 14 residues. CDR1 and CDR2 (germline): DFQATT, SNEGSKA (reference sequence). Trimming stripped 5 bases from V and 4 bases from J, with 17 bases between. The CDR3 spells CSARRGERVTEAFF. As DNA, the CDR3 is TGCAGTGCTCGTAGAGGGGAGCGGGTCACTGAAGCTTTCTTT.

The V gene is TRBV10-3, the J gene TRBJ1-5; no clear D gene. V lost 8 bases to trimming and J lost 6 bases, with 11 bases between them. Germline loops: CDR1 ENHRY, CDR2 SYGVKD. CDR3 length: 12 residues. CDR3 protein: CAIGLRGQPQHF. CDR3 coding DNA: TGTGCCATCGGACTACGGGGTCAGCCCCAGCATTTT.

The chain joins TRBV10-3 to TRBJ1-6, with D possibly TRBD1 on 6 matching bases. Trimming took 2 bases from V and 8 from J, leaving 10 bases between them. Germline lookup yields CDR1 ENHRY and CDR2 SYGVKD. CDR3 length: 14 amino acids. The CDR3 is CAISEAGEDSPLHF. The CDR3 DNA is TGTGCCATCAGTGAGGCAGGGGAGGATTCACCCCTCCACTTT.

In its sample, this clonotype was seen many times. The V and J genes are TRBV11-2 and TRBJ1-1, with D uncertain. The V gene lost 1 base and the J gene lost 1 base, with 7 bases spanning the gap. The CDR3 sequence is 14 residues long. Germline lookup yields CDR1 SGHAT and CDR2 FQNNGV. The CDR3 protein is CASSLGWGNTEAFF. CDR3 nucleotides: TGTGCCAGCAGCTTAGGTTGGGGGAACACTGAAGCTTTCTTT.

The sample holds many counts of this clonotype. The J gene is TRBJ2-7, the V gene TRBV2; 8 nucleotides match TRBD1. The CDR3 has 11 residues. Trimming at V came to 11 bases and at J to 6 bases, leaving 6 bases not matched to a gene. CDR1 SNHLY and CDR2 FYNNEI come from the germline V gene. The CDR3 DNA reads TGTGCCGGAAGACAGGGGTCCGAGCAGTACTTC. This sequence encodes CAGRQGSEQYF.

This clonotype showed up just a few times. The J gene is TRBJ1-2, the V gene TRBV10-3; D gene unclear. CDR3 length: 12 amino acids. Germline V lookup: CDR1 ENHRY, CDR2 SYGVKD. V lost 9 bases and J lost 4, with 12 bases in between. The CDR3 DNA follows: TGTGCCATTCCCCTGGGGTCCTATGGCTACACCTTC. Translating gives CAIPLGSYGYTF.

This clonotype was seen only once. This chain connects TRBV5-5 to TRBJ1-3, with no clear D. Germline V gene data show CDR1 as SGHKS and CDR2 as YYEKEE (reference sequence). V lost 0 bases, J lost 0 bases, and 10 bases lay in between. The CDR3 contains 16 residues. CDR3 in DNA: TGTGCCAGCAGCTTGGCCCACGCAGACTCTGGAAACACCATATATTTT. Translating gives CASSLAHADSGNTIYF.